Included here is one T cell receptor beta chain sequence, with context. Its antigen is still unknown. The study ran its PCR with 60 Vbeta and 13 Jbeta primers. Data came from immunoSEQ multiplex PCR; TCRdb stores just in-frame clones and leaves some out. The sample consists of 55,000 to 80,000 clones, approximately 71% of them appearing once. This sample was taken from a study of cytomegalovirus exposure and HLA in healthy donors. General observations from the study: Prior analysis indicated that the majority of TCR beta V segments exhibited productivity approximately 87% or approximately 30% of the time. In a later analysis, DRB1 alleles had the most associated TCRs; HLA-C alleles the fewest.

Sequencing was performed on PBMCs. The TCR sequence derives from a man aged 55-75 years in good health and CMV-seropositive.

The CDR3 sequence is CASRTGTGELFF. The CDR3 DNA reads as TGTGCCAGCAGAACCGGCACCGGGGAGCTGTTTTTT. The chain uses TRBV6-5 and TRBJ2-2; no firm D call. This CDR3 region has 12 residues. Trimming stripped 6 bases from V and 4 bases from J, with 6 bases between. The germline V gene has CDR1 MNHEY and CDR2 SVGAGI.